The next 24 T cell receptor beta chains were all read from a single sample in a study of blood T cell repertoires in COVID-19. Assay: immunoSEQ multiplex PCR; the TCRdb copy retains only in-frame clones and omits some. The table has under 170,000 clones, 65% to 90% seen once. Source material: peripheral blood. The receptors were gathered from a man in his 70s with acute or convalescent COVID-19.

This chain uses TRBV29-1 with TRBJ2-7, with 11 bases that match TRBD1. The CDR3 covers 13 residues. CDR1 and CDR2 (germline): SQVTM, ANQGSEA. The trim removed 6 bases at V and 3 bases at J, leaving 4 bases unmatched. CDR3 residues: CSVAGTGGYEQYF. The CDR3 coding sequence is TGCAGCGTGGCCGGGACAGGGGGCTACGAGCAGTACTTC.

V gene TRBV6-2 or TRBV6-3 combines with J gene TRBJ1-5; 9 bases line up with TRBD1. The CDR3 sequence is 14 residues long. In germline, CDR1 is MNHEY, CDR2 SVGEGT. With 1 base clipped from V and 8 bases from J, the junction kept 3 bases outside the gene matches. In nucleotides, the CDR3 is TGTGCCAGCAGTTACTTGACAGGGGGAAAGCCCCAGCATTTT. This translates into CASSYLTGGKPQHF.

V gene TRBV14 combines with J gene TRBJ1-2; D not resolved. CDR1 and CDR2 from the germline V gene are SGHDN and FVKESK. The CDR3 extends over 12 amino acids. V lost 1 base and J 4 bases, leaving 4 bases between the germline ends. The CDR3 sequence: CASSQAGYGYTF. The CDR3 DNA sequence: TGTGCCAGCAGCCAAGCCGGCTATGGCTACACCTTC.

V usage is TRBV10-3 and J usage is TRBJ1-4; D call uncertain. V lost 9 bases, J lost 8 bases, and 13 bases lay in between. This CDR3 has 12 residues. Germline CDR1 is ENHRY and CDR2 is SYGVKD. The CDR3 nucleotides read TGTGCCATACGAGGGCTGGGGGAAAAACTGTTTTTT. Translating it yields CAIRGLGEKLFF.

This clone turned up a few times. An end of the junction differs from the germline gene, which may be a read error. V and J are TRBV7-7 and TRBJ2-1; possibly TRBD1 for D (6 bases). The CDR3 has 15 amino acids. In germline, CDR1 is SSHAT, CDR2 FNYEAQ (reference sequence). The CDR3 sequence: CASSRYEGAYNEQFF. The CDR3, as DNA: TGTGCTAGCAGCAGATACGAGGGGGCCTACAATGAGCAGTTCTTC. The complete variable domain, with remaining parts taken from reference TRBV7-7 and TRBJ2-1, reads GAGVSQSPRYKVTKRGQDVTLRCDPISSHATLYWYQQALGQGPEFLTYFNYEAQPDKSGLPSDRFSAERPEGSISTLTIQRTEQRDSAMYRCASSRYEGAYNEQFFGPGTRLTVL.

In DNA, the CDR3 is TGTGCCAGCAGGGGACTAGCGGGAGGGCCGCAGACCCAGTACTTC. It encodes CASRGLAGGPQTQYF. J is TRBJ2-5 and V is TRBV2, with 16 nucleotides matching TRBD2. V shed 6 bases and J 6 bases; nucleotides not matched to a gene: 4. The CDR3 spans 15 residues. CDR1 and CDR2 from the germline V gene are SNHLY and FYNNEI.

The rearrangement uses TRBV9 and TRBJ2-3; tentative D call: TRBD2 (6 bases). The CDR3 extends over 16 amino acids. Germline assignment: CDR1 SGDLS and CDR2 YYNGEE. Trimming took 3 bases from V and 0 from J, leaving 14 bases between them. CDR3 in amino acids: CASSAGTGASTDTQYF. Here the CDR3 DNA reads TGTGCCAGCAGCGCCGGGACTGGGGCTAGCACAGATACGCAGTATTTT.

The CDR3 DNA follows: TGTGCCAGCAGCGTAGGGGGTAGCGCAGCTCAAGAGACCCAGTACTTC. Protein product: CASSVGGSAAQETQYF. The chain is built from TRBV9 and TRBJ2-5, with a tentative D call TRBD2 (5 bases). V was clipped by 0 bases and J by 2 bases, with 14 bases between them. Germline assignment: CDR1 SGDLS and CDR2 YYNGEE. This CDR3 region has 16 residues.

The chain joins TRBV3-1 (or the pseudogene TRBV3-2) to TRBJ1-2, with 10 bases aligning to TRBD1. Germline V CDR1 and CDR2: LGHDT, YNNKEL (reference sequence). The CDR3 has 16 amino acids. V lost 2 bases, J lost 3 bases, and 6 bases stayed unmatched. CDR3 DNA sequence: TGTGCCAGCAGCCAAAGCTTGGACAGGGGGTACTATGGCTACACCTTC. As protein: CASSQSLDRGYYGYTF.

The rearrangement joins TRBV7-8 to TRBJ2-1, with 11 bases lining up with TRBD2. Germline V gene sequence: CDR1 SGHVS, CDR2 FQNEAQ. J gave up 9 bases and V 3 bases, and 4 bases lay outside the gene matches. The CDR3 contains 14 residues. The CDR3 nucleotides read TGTGCCAGCAGCTTCGGACTAGCGGGTGTTGAGCAGTTCTTC. Residues: CASSFGLAGVEQFF.

For this clone: Relative to the germline gene, one junction end is altered; a read error may explain this. The chain uses TRBV7-2 and TRBJ2-3; maybe TRBD1 (5 bases). CDR1 SGHTA and CDR2 FQGNSA come from the germline V gene. The CDR3 contains 15 residues. CDR3 sequence (DNA): TGTGCGAGCATTGGGGCCACTTCTAGCACAGATACGCAGTATTTT. This gives the protein CASIGATSSTDTQYF.

CDR3 bases: TGTGCCACCAGCTCTAGACAGGGACTCTCCTACGAGCAGTACTTC. It specifies CATSSRQGLSYEQYF. The chain is built from TRBV15 and TRBJ2-7; possible D gene TRBD1, 7 bases. This CDR3 is built from 15 residues. From germline, CDR1 is LNHNV and CDR2 YYDKDF (reference sequence). The germline V and J ends were trimmed by 5 bases and 0 bases, with 14 bases remaining between them. Variable domain in full (rest from reference TRBV15 and TRBJ2-7): DAMVIQNPRYQVTQFGKPVTLSCSQTLNHNVMYWYQQKSSQAPKLLFHYYDKDFNNEADTPDNFQSRRPNTSFCFLDIRSPGLGDTAMYLCATSSRQGLSYEQYFGPGTRLTVT.

J is TRBJ1-1 and V is TRBV13; no clear D. Germline loops: CDR1 PRHDT, CDR2 FYEKMQ (reference sequence). The V end was cut by 6 bases, the J end by 1 base, with 12 bases between. The length of the CDR3 is 14 residues. CDR3 sequence: CASSLVNGNTEAFF. CDR3 DNA: TGTGCCAGCAGTCTAGTCAACGGGAACACTGAAGCTTTCTTT.

The V call is TRBV19, the J call TRBJ2-3; TRBD1 might be the D (6 bases). Germline loops: CDR1 LNHDA, CDR2 SQIVND (reference sequence). V was clipped by 4 bases and J by 1 base, with 12 bases between them. This CDR3 is 15 amino acids long. The chain's CDR3 is CASSTSGARTDTQYF. In nucleotides, the CDR3 is TGTGCCAGTAGTACCTCAGGGGCGCGCACAGATACGCAGTATTTT.

The chain is built from TRBV25-1 and TRBJ2-5; possible D gene TRBD1, 6 bases. CDR3 length equals 15 residues. Per the germline V gene, CDR1 is MGHDK and CDR2 is SYGVNS. Trimming took off 2 bases at V and 0 bases at J, with 10 bases between the two ends. CDR3 protein: CASSEVGQNQETQYF. CDR3 in DNA: TGTGCCAGCAGTGAAGTCGGACAGAACCAAGAGACCCAGTACTTC.

J is TRBJ1-6 and V is TRBV7-2; 7 positions agree with TRBD1. Germline V gene lookup returns CDR1 SGHTA and CDR2 FQGNSA. The CDR3 runs to 16 residues. Trimming took 5 bases from V and 2 from J; bases not matched to a gene: 6. The CDR3 spells CASSAGGIAYNSPLHF. CDR3 DNA: TGTGCCAGCAGCGCAGGGGGTATCGCCTATAATTCACCCCTCCACTTT.

The chain recombines TRBV19 with TRBJ2-4; 7 bases align to TRBD1. This CDR3 region has 15 residues. V trimming: 2 bases; J trimming: 3 bases; junction bases outside the gene matches: 4. The germline V gene encodes CDR1 LNHDA and CDR2 SQIVND (reference sequence). The CDR3 bases are TGTGCCAGTAGTATAAGAGGGGGCGGCAAAAACATTCAGTACTTC. Amino acids: CASSIRGGGKNIQYF.

The V gene is TRBV28, the J gene TRBJ1-4; the D gene is possibly TRBD1 (5 bases). The V end was cut by 4 bases, the J end by 0 bases, with 6 bases between. The CDR3 contains 14 residues. The germline CDR1 and CDR2 sequences are MDHEN and SYDVKM. CDR3 in DNA: TGTGCCAGCAGTTGGGGCTCAACTAATGAAAAACTGTTTTTT. It yields the protein CASSWGSTNEKLFF.

The chain uses TRBV6-6 and TRBJ1-1; maybe TRBD1 (5 bases). Trimming took off 0 bases at V and 1 base at J, with 12 bases between the two ends. This CDR3 is built from 16 residues. CDR1 is MNHNY, CDR2 SVGAGI, per germline (reference sequence). CDR3 protein: CASSYSGRAENTEAFF. In nucleotides, the CDR3 is TGTGCCAGCAGTTACTCGGGCAGGGCTGAGAACACTGAAGCTTTCTTT.

This chain links TRBV6-2 or TRBV6-3 with TRBJ1-5; D gene uncertain. This CDR3 has 13 residues. CDR1 and CDR2 (germline): MNHEY, SVGEGT. V was cut by 2 bases and J by 5 bases, with 7 bases left in between. The CDR3 coding sequence is TGTGCCAGCAGTTACCACCGAGATCAGCCCCAGCATTTT. It encodes CASSYHRDQPQHF.

The chain is built from TRBV5-1 and TRBJ2-1; 10 bases align to TRBD2. In germline, CDR1 is SGHRS, CDR2 YFSETQ. Trimming took 2 bases from V and 2 from J; bases not matched to a gene: 10. The CDR3 runs 18 residues. The CDR3 sequence is CASSFGTLTSGPYNEQFF. CDR3 DNA sequence: TGCGCCAGCAGCTTCGGGACGTTGACTAGCGGGCCCTACAATGAGCAGTTCTTC.

The V and J genes are TRBV24-1 and TRBJ1-5; tentatively, D is TRBD1 (5 bases). Trimming pared 6 bases from V and 7 bases from J, leaving 15 bases between. In germline, CDR1 is KGHDR, CDR2 SFDVKD. This CDR3 spans 14 amino acids. CDR3 sequence reads: CATSSRGEGQPQHF. The CDR3 DNA follows: TGTGCCACCAGTAGCCGAGGGGAGGGCCAGCCCCAGCATTTT.

The chain is built from TRBV6-2 or TRBV6-3 and TRBJ2-1; TRBD2 agrees at 9 bases. The V gene's germline CDR1 is MNHEY and CDR2 SVGEGT. The V gene end was trimmed by 5 bases and the J gene end by 10 bases; junction bases not matched to a gene: 3. The CDR3 runs 12 residues. The CDR3 DNA reads as TGTGCCAGCAGTAAACTAGCGGGCGAGCAGTTCTTC. Residues: CASSKLAGEQFF.

The rearrangement uses TRBV15 and TRBJ2-2; the D gene is possibly TRBD1 (6 bases). Germline V CDR1 and CDR2: LNHNV, YYDKDF (reference sequence). With 2 bases removed from V and 3 bases from J, the gap between germline ends came to 13 bases. This CDR3 is built from 16 residues. The CDR3 DNA reads as TGTGCCACCAGCAGACGAAACAGGGACCACACCGGGGAGCTGTTTTTT. Protein sequence: CATSRRNRDHTGELFF.